The 20 T cell receptor beta chains presented below share a single source sample, sequenced in a study of spatial heterogeneity in lung cancer. Time point: sample taken at primary tumor resection. TCRdb re-called the 5' RACE reads through MiXCR, storing one row per CDR3 protein. The sample records tens of thousands of distinct CDR3 sequences, approximately 12% being singletons. Sequenced material: PBMCs, taken at surgery. The origin of the receptors is a male donor with early-stage non-small cell lung cancer.

This clonotype has only a few counts. V is TRBV28 and J is TRBJ2-7; D ambiguous. V lost 3 bases and J 4 bases, leaving 19 bases between the germline ends. Germline assignment: CDR1 MDHEN and CDR2 SYDVKM. The CDR3 loop spans 16 amino acids. In DNA, the CDR3 is TGTGCCAGCAGTTTTCGGACCGAGGATAGTTGGTACGAGCAGTACTTC. Translating gives CASSFRTEDSWYEQYF.

This chain joins TRBV7-6 and TRBJ2-1; the match to TRBD2 covers 10 bases. V gave up 8 bases and J gave up 6 bases; unmatched junction bases: 7. The CDR3 totals 14 residues. CDR1 is SGHVS, CDR2 FNYEAQ, per germline. The DNA of the CDR3 is TGTGCCAGCCGAACTAGCGGGATCCGCAATGAGCAGTTCTTC. Protein sequence: CASRTSGIRNEQFF.

DNA for the CDR3: TGCGCCAGCAGCCAAGACCCAAGGACTAGCGGGAGTTACGAGCAGTACTTC. Translating gives CASSQDPRTSGSYEQYF. The V call is TRBV4-3, the J call TRBJ2-7; 13 bases line up with TRBD2. Germline V gene data show CDR1 as LGHNA and CDR2 as YSLEER. The trim removed 0 bases at V and 4 bases at J, leaving 6 bases unmatched. The CDR3 spans 17 residues.

This clonotype occurred a few times. The rearrangement uses TRBV20-1 and TRBJ2-1; no firm D call. Between the trimmed V and J ends, which lost 2 bases and 5 bases, there was a span of 7 bases. CDR1 and CDR2 from the germline V gene are DFQATT and SNEGSKA (reference sequence). The CDR3 has 12 residues. CDR3 sequence reads: CSARRPNNEQFF. The CDR3 bases are TGCAGTGCTAGACGGCCAAACAATGAGCAGTTCTTC.

This clonotype was counted between two and nine times. This rearrangement joins TRBV5-6 to TRBJ1-2; 8 nucleotides match TRBD1. From germline, CDR1 is SGHDT and CDR2 YYEEEE. CDR3 length equals 15 residues. The V and J ends lost 4 bases and 3 bases, in that order; junction bases with no gene match: 8. The CDR3 bases are TGTGCCAGCAGCCGAGACAGGGGATTGGACTATGGCTACACCTTC. It translates to CASSRDRGLDYGYTF.

The V and J genes are TRBV7-3 and TRBJ1-1, with D perhaps matching TRBD1 (5 bases). CDR1 and CDR2 (germline): SGHTA, FQGTGA. The CDR3 covers 16 residues. The V gene lost 2 bases and the J gene lost 0 bases, with 13 bases spanning the gap. The CDR3 is CASSLQGVAMNTEAFF. The CDR3 region has the DNA TGTGCCAGCAGCTTACAAGGGGTGGCCATGAACACTGAAGCTTTCTTT. The whole variable domain, remainder taken from reference TRBV7-3 and TRBJ1-1, is GAGVSQTPSNKVTEKGKYVELRCDPISGHTALYWYRQSLGQGPEFLIYFQGTGAADDSGLPNDRFFAVRPEGSVSTLKIQRTERGDSAVYLCASSLQGVAMNTEAFFGQGTRLTVV.

This clonotype was seen more than once but under ten times. V gene TRBV27 combines with J gene TRBJ2-3; D ambiguous. Trimming cost V 0 bases and J 8 bases, with 12 bases left between them. The CDR3 is 14 amino acids. CDR1 and CDR2 from the germline V gene are MNHEY and SMNVEV (reference sequence). In DNA form, the CDR3 reads TGTGCCAGCAGTTTATCCGCCCCCTCTTCTACGCAGTATTTT. Translated, it gives CASSLSAPSSTQYF.

The genes are TRBV6-5 and TRBJ2-5; unclear D gene. This CDR3 contains 11 residues. Trimming stripped 6 bases from V and 5 bases from J, with 7 bases between. The V gene's germline CDR1 is MNHEY and CDR2 SVGAGI. CDR3 region: CASRSLETQYF. Written as DNA, the CDR3 is TGTGCCAGCAGATCGCTTGAGACCCAGTACTTC.

This clonotype was observed a handful of times. The chain employs TRBV6-2 or TRBV6-3 and TRBJ1-5, with D uncertain. The CDR3 contains 14 residues. CDR1 is MNHEY and CDR2 is SVGEGT in the germline V gene. The V end lost 5 bases, the J end lost 6 bases, and 14 bases lay between the germline ends. DNA for the CDR3: TGTGCCAGCAGTAACAGTAAAAGTGCTCAGCCCCAGCATTTT. Translating it yields CASSNSKSAQPQHF.

Here the CDR3 reads CASSRDTAPETQYF. The DNA for the CDR3 is TGTGCCAGCAGCAGAGACACCGCCCCAGAGACCCAGTACTTC. The chain carries TRBV5-4 and TRBJ2-5; D is ambiguous. Trimming left V 4 bases short and J 4 bases short, with 14 bases between. This CDR3 has 14 residues. Germline CDR1 SGHNT, CDR2 YYREEE (reference sequence).

This clonotype was seen many times. This chain joins TRBV12-3 or TRBV12-4 and TRBJ2-7; D is ambiguous. CDR3 length equals 13 residues. V was cut by 3 bases and J by 1 base, with 7 bases left in between. CDR3 in amino acids: CASSFYGSYEQYF. CDR3 nucleotide sequence: TGTGCCAGCAGTTTTTACGGGTCCTACGAGCAGTACTTC.

This chain uses TRBV19 with TRBJ2-3, with 9 bases that match TRBD2. CDR1 and CDR2 (germline): LNHDA, SQIVND (reference sequence). V was clipped by 7 bases and J by 0 bases; unmatched bases: 8. The CDR3 consists of 16 residues. CDR3: CASTGTSSSSTDTQYF. The CDR3 region has the DNA TGTGCCAGTACCGGGACTAGCTCCTCTAGCACAGATACGCAGTATTTT.

The V and J genes are TRBV14 and TRBJ2-3; possibly TRBD2 for D (6 bases). The CDR3 consists of 16 residues. The V and J ends lost 2 bases and 6 bases respectively, with 18 bases between them. Germline loops: CDR1 SGHDN, CDR2 FVKESK. The CDR3 sequence is CASSQIGGDLSDTQYF. CDR3 DNA: TGTGCCAGCAGCCAAATCGGGGGAGACCTATCGGATACGCAGTATTTT. The full variable domain, rest sourced from reference TRBV14 and TRBJ2-3, is EAGVTQFPSHSVIEKGQTVTLRCDPISGHDNLYWYRRVMGKEIKFLLHFVKESKQDESGMPNNRFLAERTGGTYSTLKVQPAELEDSGVYFCASSQIGGDLSDTQYFGPGTRLTVL.

This clonotype was observed a handful of times. The rearrangement uses TRBV25-1 and TRBJ2-7, with D possibly being TRBD2 (5 bases). This CDR3 contains 15 residues. Per germline, CDR1 MGHDK and CDR2 SYGVNS. Trimming left V 0 bases short and J 9 bases short, with 18 bases between. The CDR3 reads CASSEYAGRGLGQYF. The CDR3 nucleotides are TGTGCCAGCAGTGAATATGCCGGCCGGGGATTGGGGCAGTACTTC.

This clonotype was seen many times. The chain uses TRBV28 and TRBJ1-2, with 7 bases matching TRBD1. Germline CDR1 is MDHEN and CDR2 is SYDVKM. The CDR3 loop spans 14 amino acids. V trimming: 5 bases; J trimming: 4 bases; junction bases outside the gene matches: 7. The CDR3 coding sequence is TGTGCCAGCAGTATCGACAGGGCTGGCTATGGCTACACCTTC. It yields the protein CASSIDRAGYGYTF.

This clonotype was recorded a few times. The chain couples TRBV7-8 to TRBJ2-7, with a possible D match to TRBD1 (5 bases). The CDR3 has 16 residues. The V end lost 0 bases, the J end lost 0 bases, and 12 bases lay between the germline ends. Per germline, CDR1 SGHVS and CDR2 FQNEAQ. The CDR3 nucleotides are TGTGCCAGCAGCTTAGCGCGTAGGGGTTCCTCCTACGAGCAGTACTTC. Amino acids: CASSLARRGSSYEQYF.

The chain employs TRBV29-1 and TRBJ2-4, with D uncertain. Trimming removed 2 bases at V and 6 bases at J, with 14 bases between. Germline assignment: CDR1 SQVTM and CDR2 ANQGSEA. The CDR3 consists of 14 residues. This CDR3 reads CSVELTSLGNIQYF. The CDR3, as DNA: TGCAGCGTTGAACTCACGTCTTTGGGAAACATTCAGTACTTC.

The J gene is TRBJ2-1, the V gene TRBV2; no reliable D call. With 4 bases removed from V and 9 bases from J, the gap between germline ends came to 13 bases. The CDR3 loop spans 13 amino acids. The V gene's germline CDR1 is SNHLY and CDR2 FYNNEI. The CDR3 spells CASSARLWGEQFF. CDR3 DNA: TGTGCCAGCAGTGCACGTCTATGGGGTGAGCAGTTCTTC.

This clonotype was seen only a few times. The chain is built from TRBV28 and TRBJ2-7; D is undetermined. Trimming cost V 5 bases and J 0 bases, with 11 bases left between them. The CDR3 covers 14 residues. From germline, CDR1 is MDHEN and CDR2 SYDVKM. CDR3 sequence reads: CASSEPMGSYEQYF. The CDR3 DNA follows: TGTGCCAGCAGTGAGCCCATGGGCTCCTACGAGCAGTACTTC.

There are a few counts of this clonotype. The chain recombines TRBV2 with TRBJ2-3; 9 nucleotides line up with TRBD2. V shed 9 bases and J 4 bases; nucleotides not matched to a gene: 8. CDR1 SNHLY and CDR2 FYNNEI come from the germline V gene. The CDR3 is 14 residues long. Written as DNA, the CDR3 is TGTGCCAGTACCGGGACTAGCATCCCAGATACGCAGTATTTT. Translating gives CASTGTSIPDTQYF.